This is a list of T cell receptor beta chains from one sample in a study of blood T cells in healthy people across ages. A single record per CDR3 protein comes from TCRdb applying MiXCR to the 5' RACE reads. Among around 900,000 distinct CDR3 sequences listed, less than 35% were seen once. The source material was blood. These receptors were collected from a woman aged 80 or over in good health. The CDR3 runs from the conserved cysteine through the conserved F or W. Each record gives: J gene, V gene, D gene, CDR3 length, clone size, CDR3 DNA, CDR3 protein. D genes are given only for firm matches. Where a row states a size, it is once, few, many or the class of an expanded clone; other rows omit it.

TRBJ2-5 | TRBV4-2 | TRBD2 | 14 | many | TGTGCCAGCAGCAAGACTAGCGACCTAGAGACCCAGTACTTC | CASSKTSDLETQYF
TRBJ2-5 | TRBV12-3/TRBV12-4 | TRBD2 | 14 | - | TGTGCCAGCAGTTTATCTAGCGGATCGGAGACCCAGTACTTC | CASSLSSGSETQYF
TRBJ2-5 | TRBV7-2 | - | 13 | many | TGTGCCAGCACCGCGGACAGAAAAGAGACCCAGTACTTC | CASTADRKETQYF
TRBJ2-3 | TRBV12-3/TRBV12-4 | - | 11 | - | TGTGCCAAAAGGCGCGCAGATGCGCAGTATTTT | CAKRRADAQYF
TRBJ2-2 | TRBV7-2 | - | 13 | - | TGTGCCAGCAGCTACCAACACACCGGGGAGCTGTTTTTT | CASSYQHTGELFF
TRBJ2-5 | TRBV6-6 | - | 11 | many | TGTGCCAGCAGCCGGGCGGAGACCCAGTACTTC | CASSRAETQYF
TRBJ2-1 | TRBV3-1 | - | 14 | few | TGTGCCAGCAGCCAGTCGACAGCCGTCAATGAGCAGTTCTTC | CASSQSTAVNEQFF
TRBJ2-5 | TRBV7-2 | - | 15 | many | TGTGCCAGCAGCTTAGACCCAGTAGGGCAAGCGACCCAGTACTTC | CASSLDPVGQATQYF
TRBJ1-5 | TRBV3-1 | - | 15 | few | TGTGCCAGCAGCCAAGATAGTACTAGCAATCAGCCCCAGCATTTT | CASSQDSTSNQPQHF
TRBJ1-5 | TRBV4-2 | - | 15 | many | TGTGCCAGCAGCCAAGAAGCAGGGGGCAATCAGCCCCAGCATTTT | CASSQEAGGNQPQHF
TRBJ2-5 | TRBV7-9 | TRBD1 | 11 | many | TGTGCCGGACAGGGGACCGAGACCCAGTACTTC | CAGQGTETQYF
TRBJ1-6 | TRBV7-9 | - | 16 | - | TGTGCCAGCAGCACGACTACAGGGAAAAGGGATTCACCCCGCCACTTT | CASSTTTGKRDSPRHF
TRBJ2-7 | TRBV20-1 | TRBD1 | 15 | many | TGCAGTGCTATTGATAGACAGGGAAGGTACTACGAGCAGTACTTC | CSAIDRQGRYYEQYF
TRBJ2-3 | TRBV18 | - | 16 | few | TGTGCCAGCTCACCAGGTTTAAGCCAGGCAGAAGATACGCAGTATTTT | CASSPGLSQAEDTQYF
TRBJ1-3 | TRBV27 | - | 17 | - | TGTGCCAGCAGTAGACGTAGTGAGGATTTCTCTGGAAACACCATATATTTT | CASSRRSEDFSGNTIYF
TRBJ2-2 | TRBV20-1 | - | 14 | many | TGCAGTGCTGCAAGCGGGTCCAACACCGGGGAGCTGTTTTTT | CSAASGSNTGELFF
TRBJ2-7 | TRBV5-1 | - | 14 | - | TGCGCCAGCAGCTCGCGGAGCGGAGATTACGAGCAGTACTTC | CASSSRSGDYEQYF
TRBJ2-7 | TRBV11-2 | TRBD2 | 16 | once | TGTGCCAGCAGCTTAGGGGGAGGGGCCCGGACGTCCGAGCAGTACTTC | CASSLGGGARTSEQYF
TRBJ2-5 | TRBV6-2/TRBV6-3 | TRBD2 | 16 | many | TGTGCCAGCAGTTTGGTTCTGCCGGGACTAGCAGAGACCCAGTACTTC | CASSLVLPGLAETQYF
TRBJ1-3 | TRBV6-2/TRBV6-3 | - | 15 | - | TGTGCCAGCAGTTACCAGTTCTCCTCTGGAAACACCATATATTTT | CASSYQFSSGNTIYF
TRBJ2-5 | TRBV29-1 | - | 14 | - | TGCAGCGTTGAATGGGCTAGCCACCACAATGAGCAGTACTTC | CSVEWASHHNEQYF
TRBJ2-3 | TRBV6-5 | TRBD2 | 22 | - | TGTGCCAGCAGTTACTCTAGCCCCCTTGCGGGGGGGTTAATGACTAGCACAGATACGCAGTATTTT | CASSYSSPLAGGLMTSTDTQYF
TRBJ2-3 | TRBV20-1 | - | 14 | many | TGCAGTTTTCCCCCCAGGGGTGACACAGATACGCAGTATTTT | CSFPPRGDTDTQYF
TRBJ2-3 | TRBV20-1 | TRBD2 | 15 | - | TGCAGTGGCGGGCTAGCGGGAGGTTGGGGAGATACGCAGTATTTT | CSGGLAGGWGDTQYF
TRBJ1-2 | TRBV2 | - | 11 | - | TGTGCCAGCGGGAGGGTGTCAGGCTACACCTTC | CASGRVSGYTF
TRBJ2-7 | TRBV7-2 | TRBD2 | 15 | few | TGTGCCAGCAGCTTAGAAGCGGGGGGAGGGAATGAGCAGTACTTC | CASSLEAGGGNEQYF
TRBJ2-1 | TRBV7-2 | TRBD2 | 15 | many | TGTGCCAGCAGCCCTAGCGGGGGGGCCCCAAATGAGCAGTTCTTC | CASSPSGGAPNEQFF
TRBJ2-1 | TRBV14 | - | 11 | - | TGTGCCAGCAGCCAAGTAGAGACCCAGTTCTTC | CASSQVETQFF
TRBJ1-2 | TRBV12-3/TRBV12-4 | - | 13 | many | TGTGCCAGCAGGCCCCCGGGGGGTTATGGCTACACCTTC | CASRPPGGYGYTF
TRBJ1-5 | TRBV12-3/TRBV12-4 | - | 14 | many | TGTGCCAGCAGTATCCGACTGCTCAATCAGCCCCAGCATTTT | CASSIRLLNQPQHF
TRBJ2-5 | TRBV7-9 | TRBD2 | 15 | many | TGTGCCAGCAGCGCGGGACTAGCGCAACAAGAGACCCAGTACTTC | CASSAGLAQQETQYF
TRBJ2-3 | TRBV20-1 | - | 13 | many | TGCAGTGCGGGGACTTCCCCTGTTGATACGCAGTATTTT | CSAGTSPVDTQYF
TRBJ2-5 | TRBV5-6 | TRBD1 | 14 | many | TGTGCCAGCAGCAGGACAGGGGATGGTGGGACCCAGTACTTC | CASSRTGDGGTQYF
TRBJ2-7 | TRBV5-5 | - | 15 | few | TGTGCCAGCAGCCGCAGCGTGAAGAAGGGCTACGAGCAGTACTTC | CASSRSVKKGYEQYF
TRBJ1-2 | TRBV5-1 | - | 14 | many | TGCGCCAGCAGCTTGGATACAGGGAGGTATGGCTACACCTTC | CASSLDTGRYGYTF
TRBJ2-7 | TRBV6-2/TRBV6-3 | TRBD1 | 15 | - | TGTGCCAGCAGTTACTCGAGGGGACAGATGATCGAGCAGTACTTC | CASSYSRGQMIEQYF
TRBJ1-2 | TRBV5-1 | - | 15 | many | TGCGCCAGCAGCTCTGGGGGGGCCACTAACTATGGCTACACCTTC | CASSSGGATNYGYTF
TRBJ2-7 | TRBV6-1 | - | 15 | - | TGTGCCAGCACTACATTGAGCGCGGGATCGGGGGAGCAGTACTTC | CASTTLSAGSGEQYF
TRBJ2-3 | TRBV6-5 | - | 14 | many | TGTGCCAGCAGTCCACAGACCCCGCCCGATACGCAGTATTTT | CASSPQTPPDTQYF
TRBJ2-1 | TRBV3-1 | - | 15 | - | TGTGCCAGCAGCCAAAGGGGGAATCCCTACAATGAGCAGTTCTTC | CASSQRGNPYNEQFF
TRBJ1-5 | TRBV28 | - | 16 | - | TGTGCCAGCAGTTCCCTGGACCTAAATAGCAATCAGCCCCAGCATTTT | CASSSLDLNSNQPQHF
TRBJ1-5 | TRBV19 | TRBD1 | 16 | - | TGTGCCAGTAGTACGACAGGGACTTATAGCAATCAGCCCCAGCATTTT | CASSTTGTYSNQPQHF
TRBJ1-2 | TRBV6-9 | - | 16 | many | TGTGCCAGCAGTTATCAAGCCAGGCGGACAAGCTATGGCTACACCTTC | CASSYQARRTSYGYTF
TRBJ1-4 | TRBV5-6 | - | 14 | - | TGTGCCAGCAGCTTCAGACAGCTTAATGAAAAACTGTTTTTT | CASSFRQLNEKLFF
TRBJ2-3 | TRBV7-8 | TRBD2 | 18 | few | TGTGCCAGCAGCTTTGGACTAGCGGGAGGGTATAGCACAGATACGCAGTATTTT | CASSFGLAGGYSTDTQYF
TRBJ2-6 | TRBV7-6 | - | 14 | many | TGTGCCAGCAGCTCTAAGCAGGGGGCCAACGTCCTGACTTTC | CASSSKQGANVLTF
TRBJ2-1 | TRBV12-3/TRBV12-4 | TRBD2 | 14 | - | TGTGCCAGCAGTTTTCTAGCGGGAGTTAATGAGCAGTTCTTC | CASSFLAGVNEQFF